This is a list of T cell receptor beta chains from one sample in a study of cytomegalovirus exposure and HLA in healthy donors. Measured with immunoSEQ multiplex PCR; TCRdb has only the in-frame clones, and not every one. Here the sample spans about 130,000 clones, approximately 92% being singletons. Sequencing input: PBMCs. The receptors derive from a woman between 18 and 29 years old in good health and CMV-seropositive. The CDR3 runs from the conserved cysteine through the conserved F or W. A D gene is named only where the DNA matches it firmly. The size of a clone is reported for some rows only, either as once, few or many, or as a class for expanded clones.

TRBJ1-6,once,-,15,TRBV6-5,TGTGCCAGCAGTCCCGGGACACGATATAATTCACCCCTCCACTTT,CASSPGTRYNSPLHF
TRBJ2-2,-,-,19,TRBV5-6,TGTGCCAGCAGCTCATTTCGTAGTCCCTTCCATACTAACACCGGGGAGCTGTTTTTT,CASSSFRSPFHTNTGELFF
TRBJ2-3,-,TRBD2,14,TRBV6-4,TGTGCCAGCTCCAACCGGGGGGGCCAAGATACGCAGTATTTT,CASSNRGGQDTQYF
TRBJ1-1,-,TRBD1,14,TRBV27,TGTGCCAGCAGTTTATCGACAGGGGGCACTGAAGCTTTCTTT,CASSLSTGGTEAFF
TRBJ1-1,-,-,12,TRBV13,TGTGCCAGCAGCCACGGGAACACTGAAGCTTTCTTT,CASSHGNTEAFF
TRBJ1-5,-,TRBD1,19,TRBV15,TGTGCCACCAGCACCTCTGACAGGGGAACCCCCTTTAGCAATCAGCCCCAGCATTTT,CATSTSDRGTPFSNQPQHF
TRBJ1-6,once,-,15,TRBV7-9,TGTGCCAGTCAAGCCGAGGCTCTGATAAATTCACCCCTCCACTTT,CASQAEALINSPLHF
TRBJ2-7,once,-,14,TRBV7-9,TGTGCCAGCAGCCGCTTTTGGGGGGACTACGAGCAGTACTTC,CASSRFWGDYEQYF
TRBJ2-1,-,-,14,TRBV7-9,TGTGCCAGCAGCCTGGCGTGGGGCGGTGATGAGCAGTTCTTC,CASSLAWGGDEQFF
TRBJ1-1,-,-,14,TRBV12-5,TGTGCTAGTGGTAGGGTCATTCGGGGGACTGAAGCTTTCTTT,CASGRVIRGTEAFF
TRBJ2-1,-,TRBD2,15,TRBV7-2,TGTGCCAGCAGCTTCGAGCGGGGGGGCCTCAATGAGCAGTTCTTC,CASSFERGGLNEQFF
TRBJ2-3,-,-,17,TRBV4-1,TGCGCCAGCAGCCAAGTTACGTCAGGCGTAGAAGCAGATACGCAGTATTTT,CASSQVTSGVEADTQYF
TRBJ1-1,-,TRBD1,14,TRBV7-9,TGTGCCAGCAGTAGGACAGGGGAGGGCGCTGAAGCTTTCTTT,CASSRTGEGAEAFF
TRBJ1-1,-,-,13,TRBV6-5,TGTGCCAGCAGTATGGGGCTTACCACTGAAGCTTTCTTT,CASSMGLTTEAFF
TRBJ1-2,-,-,15,TRBV28,TGTGCCAGCAGTTTACCGCAGTGGGGCCGGTATGGCTACACCTTC,CASSLPQWGRYGYTF
TRBJ1-2,-,TRBD1,17,TRBV10-3,TGTGCCATCAGTGACCCTGGACAGGGGGGTCTCCGTCTACTCTACACCTTC,CAISDPGQGGLRLLYTF
TRBJ1-1,-,-,13,TRBV9,TGTGCCAGCGGCATGCCAGGGGTCACTGAAGCTTTCTTT,CASGMPGVTEAFF
TRBJ2-1,-,TRBD1,15,TRBV4-1,TGCGCCAGCAGCCAAGACGGACAGGGGATAGGGGAGCAGTTCTTC,CASSQDGQGIGEQFF
TRBJ1-2,once,-,16,TRBV19,TGTGCCAGTAGTATAGACTCGACAGGAACTAACTATGGCTACACCTTC,CASSIDSTGTNYGYTF
TRBJ2-1,-,TRBD2,14,TRBV28,TGTGCCAGCAGGTTTAACGGGCGGGGGAATGAGCAGTTCTTC,CASRFNGRGNEQFF
TRBJ2-5,-,-,15,TRBV4-1,TGCGCCAGCAGCCGACCGGGACACCACCAAGAGACCCAGTACTTC,CASSRPGHHQETQYF
TRBJ2-3,-,-,16,TRBV9,TGTGCCAGCAGCGTTGAGGGGGGGCCCCTCACAGATACGCAGTATTTT,CASSVEGGPLTDTQYF
TRBJ2-5,-,-,16,TRBV6-5,TGTGCCAGCAGTTACGAAAGGGCTACCCAGGGAGAGACCCAGTACTTC,CASSYERATQGETQYF
TRBJ1-6,-,-,15,TRBV2,TGTGCCAGCAGATACAGGGTAACCTATAATTCACCCCTCCACTTT,CASRYRVTYNSPLHF
TRBJ1-1,-,-,16,TRBV5-1,TGCGCCAGCAGCGAGGACAGATCGTTTTTGAACACTGAAGCTTTCTTT,CASSEDRSFLNTEAFF
TRBJ1-2,-,-,13,TRBV2,TGTGCCAGCAGGTGGGGGACTAGCTATGGCTACACCTTC,CASRWGTSYGYTF
TRBJ1-3,-,TRBD1,15,TRBV5-1,TGCGCCAGCAGCCAATTCTCAGGGGGCCGAAACACCATATATTTT,CASSQFSGGRNTIYF
TRBJ2-7,-,TRBD2,15,TRBV4-2,TGTGCCAGCAGCCAAGAACGGGGGGGCGTTTACGAGCAGTACTTC,CASSQERGGVYEQYF
TRBJ2-7,few,-,13,TRBV18,TGTGCCAGCTCACCACAGAACAGGTACGAGCAGTACTTC,CASSPQNRYEQYF
TRBJ1-4,-,-,14,TRBV4-2,TGTGCCAGCAGCCAAACCCCGGGATTTGAAAAACTGTTTTTT,CASSQTPGFEKLFF
TRBJ2-1,-,-,13,TRBV27,TGTGCCAGCAGTTTACCCTCCGGAGGTGAGCAGTTCTTC,CASSLPSGGEQFF
TRBJ1-1,-,-,14,TRBV5-8,TGTGCCAGCAGCTTAGGACAGATTTACACTGAAGCTTTCTTT,CASSLGQIYTEAFF
TRBJ2-2,-,TRBD2,18,TRBV5-1,TGCGCCAGCAGCTGGAATAGCGGGGGGACCGAGAACACCGGGGAGCTGTTTTTT,CASSWNSGGTENTGELFF
TRBJ2-7,-,-,16,TRBV6-6,TGTGCCAGCAGTTACTCGCAGGCCTTCGACCTCTTCGAGCAGTACTTC,CASSYSQAFDLFEQYF
TRBJ2-7,few,-,15,TRBV7-8,TGTGCCAGCAGCTTAAGGGGGGGCCAAGATTACGAGCAGTACTTC,CASSLRGGQDYEQYF
TRBJ2-2,once,TRBD2,15,TRBV7-3,TGTGCCAGCAGCTTAGGCGGGGGGAACACCGGGGAGCTGTTTTTT,CASSLGGGNTGELFF
TRBJ2-1,once,TRBD1,14,TRBV5-1,TGCGCCAGCCGACAGGGGACTTCCTACAATGAGCAGTTCTTC,CASRQGTSYNEQFF
TRBJ2-5,-,TRBD1,17,TRBV5-1,TGCGCCAGCAGCTTGGTTGTTTGGGACAGAACACAGGAGACCCAGTACTTC,CASSLVVWDRTQETQYF
TRBJ2-4,-,TRBD1,14,TRBV9,TGTGCCAGCAGCGTAGGGACAGGGAAAAACATTCAGTACTTC,CASSVGTGKNIQYF
TRBJ2-4,-,TRBD2,14,TRBV4-2,TGTGCCAGCAGCTACGGGGGGGCCGGAAACATTCAGTACTTC,CASSYGGAGNIQYF
TRBJ1-1,-,-,13,TRBV28,TGTGCCAGCAGGGTAACAGGGACCACTGAAGCTTTCTTT,CASRVTGTTEAFF
TRBJ2-7,once,TRBD2,16,TRBV5-1,TGCGCCAGCAGCCAGGGACTAGCGGGGGGAGGCTACGAGCAGTACTTC,CASSQGLAGGGYEQYF
TRBJ1-1,-,-,12,TRBV6-5,TGTGCCAGCAGTCTAGCGGAAGAAGAAGCTTTCTTT,CASSLAEEEAFF
TRBJ2-2,once,-,15,TRBV9,TGTGCCAGCAGCGTTCTCGGAGGGCACACCGGGGAGCTGTTTTTT,CASSVLGGHTGELFF
TRBJ2-5,-,TRBD2,15,TRBV15,TGTGCCACCTCGGGACTAGCGGGGGGCGGAGAGACCCAGTACTTC,CATSGLAGGGETQYF
TRBJ1-3,-,-,12,TRBV5-4,TGTGCCAGCAGCGGAGGGGGAAACACCATATATTTT,CASSGGGNTIYF
TRBJ2-1,-,-,16,TRBV27,TGTGCCAGCAGTTTTGAAGGGGCGAAGTTTGGTAATGAGCAGTTCTTC,CASSFEGAKFGNEQFF